Listed below are T cell receptor beta chains from one sample, sequenced in a study of early T cells in non-severe SARS-CoV-2 infection. In TCRdb, the 5' RACE reads were re-called with MiXCR into one record per CDR3 protein. The sample includes about 98,000 distinct CDR3 sequences, 14% of them seen just once. Sequenced: whole blood. Source of these receptors: an adult who was a healthcare worker with PCR-confirmed SARS-CoV-2 infection or an uninfected control (not recorded which). The CDR3 runs from the conserved cysteine through the conserved F or W. Each record gives: CDR3 DNA, CDR3 protein, V gene, D gene, clone size, J gene. A D gene is named only where the DNA matches it firmly. For some rows the clone size is stated as once, few or many, or as a class when expanded; others skip it.

TGTGCCAGCAGTTTACGGACTAGCGGGAGCTACGAGCAGTACTTC CASSLRTSGSYEQYF TRBV28 TRBD2 few TRBJ2-7
TGCGCCAGCAGCCCGGGGGACCGCGACTCCGGGGAGCTGTTTTTT CASSPGDRDSGELFF TRBV5-1 - many TRBJ2-2
TGTGCCACCAGTGATTCTCGGACAGCTAGCACAGATACGCAGTATTTT CATSDSRTASTDTQYF TRBV24-1 - - TRBJ2-3
TGTGCCAGCAGAGAGAACACTGAAGCTTTCTTT CASRENTEAFF TRBV9 - many TRBJ1-1
TGCAGCGCCAACCCCGGGACTAGCTCCTACGAGCAGTACTTC CSANPGTSSYEQYF TRBV29-1 TRBD2 few TRBJ2-7
TGTGCCAGCAGCGGGGGCGGGAGCGGGGAGGAGACCCAGTACTTC CASSGGGSGEETQYF TRBV6-6 - many TRBJ2-5
TGCAGCGTAGGAGAGACAGGGAGCGGGGGCGGCTACACCTTC CSVGETGSGGGYTF TRBV29-1 TRBD1 many TRBJ1-2
TGCGCCAGCAGCCCCGGACAGGGGCTTGCGACCCAGTACTTC CASSPGQGLATQYF TRBV4-1 TRBD1 - TRBJ2-5
TGCAGTGCTAGAGCTCTACTCCGACTAGCGGGAGGCGTTGAGCAGTTCTTC CSARALLRLAGGVEQFF TRBV20-1 TRBD2 many TRBJ2-1
TGTGCCAGCAGTTTGCGTCTAGCCCTGCGGTACGAGCAGTACTTC CASSLRLALRYEQYF TRBV27 - - TRBJ2-7
TGTGCCAGCTCACCACGCCGACAGGAGAACACTGAAGCTTTCTTT CASSPRRQENTEAFF TRBV18 - few TRBJ1-1
TGTGCCAGCAGTTTATTGCGGGAGGGGGTGCAGTTCTTC CASSLLREGVQFF TRBV6-9 TRBD2 - TRBJ2-1
TGTGCCAGCAGTTATTGGGGCGGGGAGCTGTTTTTT CASSYWGGELFF TRBV12-3/TRBV12-4 - few TRBJ2-2
TGCAGCGTTGAAGATCGGGTTGGCTACACCTTC CSVEDRVGYTF TRBV29-1 - few TRBJ1-2
TGCAGTGCCGCCCTCGGGCTAGCGGGACTTACAGATACGCAGTATTTT CSAALGLAGLTDTQYF TRBV20-1 TRBD2 few TRBJ2-3
TGTGCCAGCAGCCCGGGCCACAATGAGCAGTTCTTC CASSPGHNEQFF TRBV7-9 - few TRBJ2-1
TGTGCCAGCAGCTCCGGGACAGGGGGCGGTTACGAGCAGTACTTC CASSSGTGGGYEQYF TRBV7-6 TRBD1 - TRBJ2-7
TGTGCCAGCAGCTTAGAGGGACTAGCGAACAATGAGCAGTTCTTC CASSLEGLANNEQFF TRBV7-8 TRBD2 many TRBJ2-1
TGTGCCAGCGGGAGGGCGATGATGACCGGGGAGCTGTTTTTT CASGRAMMTGELFF TRBV6-1 TRBD2 - TRBJ2-2
TGCGCCAGCAGCTGGGAGGGGGCCGACTACAATGAGCAGTTCTTC CASSWEGADYNEQFF TRBV5-1 - - TRBJ2-1
TGCAGTGCTGCGGGAGCCTACGAGCAGTACTTC CSAAGAYEQYF TRBV20-1 TRBD2 - TRBJ2-7
TGTGCCAGCAGCGGGCCGGGCTACACCTTC CASSGPGYTF TRBV9 - few TRBJ1-2
TGTGCCAGCCTGGAGGGACTTGGGGCCAACGTCCTGACTTTC CASLEGLGANVLTF TRBV12-3/TRBV12-4 - - TRBJ2-6
TGTGCTAGTGCCCCTGGGCTCCCCTGGGAGCAGTACTTC CASAPGLPWEQYF TRBV12-5 - - TRBJ2-7
TGTGCCAGCAGCTTAACACTAGCGGGAGGCCAAGAGACCCAGTACTTC CASSLTLAGGQETQYF TRBV7-8 TRBD2 many TRBJ2-5
TGTGCCAGCCAATACTGGGCAGAGAACATGAACACTGAAGCTTTCTTT CASQYWAENMNTEAFF TRBV5-7 - - TRBJ1-1
TGTGCCAGCAGTGGGGACAGATCGCGGGGAAACACCATATATTTT CASSGDRSRGNTIYF TRBV6-1 TRBD1 - TRBJ1-3
TGCAGTGCTAGAGTAAGGTCGGCAAGTAACACAGATACGCAGTATTTT CSARVRSASNTDTQYF TRBV20-1 - - TRBJ2-3
TGTGCCAGCAGCTTAGTCCCGGGGGAACACTCCTACGAGCAGTACTTC CASSLVPGEHSYEQYF TRBV7-9 - - TRBJ2-7
TGTGCCACCAGCAGAGGTACCCCATCCTACGAGCAGTACTTC CATSRGTPSYEQYF TRBV15 - few TRBJ2-7
TGTGCCAGCAGTTTATCCGAGAGCCATTACAATGAGCAGTTCTTC CASSLSESHYNEQFF TRBV27 - - TRBJ2-1
TGTGCCAGCAGCCAAGTCGACCCGGGACGACAGGGGGACTATGGCTACACCTTC CASSQVDPGRQGDYGYTF TRBV3-1 TRBD1 - TRBJ1-2
TGTGCCAGCAGCCCTTGGACAGGGTCTAATGAAAAACTGTTTTTT CASSPWTGSNEKLFF TRBV7-2 TRBD1 - TRBJ1-4
TGCAGTGCTAGCGGCTCGGGGATGGGTGGCTACACCTTC CSASGSGMGGYTF TRBV20-1 - few TRBJ1-2
TGTGCCAGCAGCTTAAGTGACGGGAAGACCAAAAACATTCAGTACTTC CASSLSDGKTKNIQYF TRBV7-9 - - TRBJ2-4
TGCGCCAGCAGCTTGGGGGAGCCGTCCACTGAAGCTTTCTTT CASSLGEPSTEAFF TRBV5-1 - few TRBJ1-1
TGTGCCAGCAGTCCGGCCGGGGGCCAGAGGTATGAAAAACTGTTTTTT CASSPAGGQRYEKLFF TRBV9 - - TRBJ1-4
TGTGCCAGCAGTCCTCGGGTCACCGGGGAGCTGTTTTTT CASSPRVTGELFF TRBV28 - - TRBJ2-2